This is a list of T cell receptor beta chains from one sample in a study of tumor-infiltrating lymphocytes in primary liver carcinoma. MiXCR, run by TCRdb on the multiplex PCR reads, gives a single entry per CDR3 protein. This repertoire shows fewer than 350,000 distinct CDR3 sequences, 55% to 65% found once; its top ten account for approximately 9.4%. Sequencing was performed on peripheral blood. These receptors were taken from a man between 40 and 49 years old with primary liver carcinoma and hepatitis B virus infection. Each CDR3 is given with its conserved first and last residue. Fields, in order: CDR3 length, V gene, clone size, J gene, D gene, CDR3 DNA, CDR3 protein. A D gene is named only where the DNA matches it firmly. The listing skips clone size in some rows; elsewhere it reads once, few, many or a size class.

14	TRBV4-1	many	TRBJ1-5	NA	TGCGCCAGCAGCACGGGCCCAGAGAATCAGCCCCAGCATTTT	CASSTGPENQPQHF
16	TRBV5-1	few	TRBJ2-5	NA	TGCGCCAGCAGCTTGGCGGGACGAGGGGTGAAGGAGACCCAGTACTTC	CASSLAGRGVKETQYF
16	TRBV5-1	NA	TRBJ2-2	NA	TGCGCCAGCAGCTGGACGGGACATGCGAACACCGGGGAGCTGTTTTTT	CASSWTGHANTGELFF
13	TRBV29-1	many	TRBJ1-4	NA	TGCAGCGTTGAAACGGGAACTAATGAAAAACTGTTTTTT	CSVETGTNEKLFF
15	TRBV28	few	TRBJ2-3	TRBD1	TGTGCCAGCAGTTTTGGACAGGGGGGCACAGATACGCAGTATTTT	CASSFGQGGTDTQYF
14	TRBV5-4	few	TRBJ2-7	NA	TGTGCCAGCAGCAAAGGAGGGAGTGGCTACGAGCAGTACTTC	CASSKGGSGYEQYF
14	TRBV28	NA	TRBJ1-5	NA	TGTGCCAGCACGACCACAGGTGGCAATCAGCCCCAGCATTTT	CASTTTGGNQPQHF
16	TRBV4-2	many	TRBJ2-1	NA	TGTGCCAGCAGCCAAGATTCGGTGTCTACCTACAATGAGCAGTTCTTC	CASSQDSVSTYNEQFF
11	TRBV12-3/TRBV12-4	NA	TRBJ2-2	NA	TGTGCCATCAGTTTAGGAGGGGAGCTGTTATTT	CAISLGGELLF
15	TRBV5-4	NA	TRBJ2-4	NA	TGTGCCAGCAGCTTGGTGGGCGGAGCCAAAAACATTCAGTACTTC	CASSLVGGAKNIQYF
13	TRBV10-1	few	TRBJ1-2	NA	TGCGCCAGCAGTGAGCGCAGGGGTTCTGGCTACACCTTC	CASSERRGSGYTF
17	TRBV11-2	NA	TRBJ2-3	NA	TGTGCCACCATCATCCGGAGGCTAAAGGAGAGCACAGATACGCAGTATTTT	CATIIRRLKESTDTQYF
14	TRBV6-1	NA	TRBJ2-5	NA	TGTGCCAGCAGACCTAGCAACAGACAAGAGACCCAGTACTTC	CASRPSNRQETQYF
15	TRBV5-5	NA	TRBJ2-1	NA	TGTGCCAGCAGCTTGGCCAGCGTGAGCTCAAATGAGCAGTTCTTC	CASSLASVSSNEQFF
16	TRBV6-4	NA	TRBJ2-3	NA	TGTGCCAGCAGTGACGGCTCGAGGGGTCCCACAGATACGCAGTATTTT	CASSDGSRGPTDTQYF
13	TRBV30	few	TRBJ1-1	TRBD1	TGTGCCTGGAGTCACACAGGGGGCACTGAAGCTTTCTTT	CAWSHTGGTEAFF
16	TRBV7-9	NA	TRBJ2-7	TRBD1	TGTGCCAGCAGCTTAGCCTCCGGGACAGGGGCCTACGAGCAGTACTTC	CASSLASGTGAYEQYF
18	TRBV4-1	NA	TRBJ2-1	NA	TGCGCCAGCAGCCGCACGAAGGCGGCGACTAGCTCCTACAATGAGCAGTTCTTC	CASSRTKAATSSYNEQFF
15	TRBV4-3	NA	TRBJ2-1	NA	TGCACCAGCAGCCATGATGCGGCGGGATGGAATGAGCAGTTCTTC	CTSSHDAAGWNEQFF
15	TRBV6-5	many	TRBJ2-5	TRBD2	TGTGCCAGCAGTTACTCGGGGGAGGGCCGTGAGACCCAGTACTTC	CASSYSGEGRETQYF
14	TRBV6-1	NA	TRBJ2-2	NA	TGTGCCAGCGTGGCCGTGTGGGGGCCCGGGGGGCTGTTTTTT	CASVAVWGPGGLFF
15	TRBV11-3	NA	TRBJ2-1	NA	TGTGCCAGCAGCCCACATAGCGGAGGTTTCAATGAGCAGTTCTTC	CASSPHSGGFNEQFF
17	TRBV11-1	NA	TRBJ2-1	TRBD2	TGTGCCAGCAGCTTCCCTCCTGGCGGGAGGGCCTTTAATGAGCAGTTCTTC	CASSFPPGGRAFNEQFF
15	TRBV6-1	many	TRBJ2-7	NA	TGTGCCAGCAGTGAGAGTTTCCCAGCCTCCTACGAGCAGTACTTC	CASSESFPASYEQYF
15	TRBV5-1	NA	TRBJ2-2	NA	TGCGCCAGCAGCAACCAAAGAGTGAACACCGGGGAGCTGTTTTTT	CASSNQRVNTGELFF
14	TRBV11-1	NA	TRBJ2-5	NA	TGTGCCAGCAGAGTGAGACGGGGTCGAGGGACCCAGTACTTC	CASRVRRGRGTQYF
16	TRBV10-3	NA	TRBJ2-2	NA	TGTGCCGCCAGGGGGGGAACGGTTAGGACAGCCGGGGAGCTGTTTTTT	CAARGGTVRTAGELFF
15	TRBV10-3	NA	TRBJ2-7	TRBD1	TGTGCCATCAGGGGTCCGGGACAGGGATCCAGCGAGCAGTACTTC	CAIRGPGQGSSEQYF
14	TRBV7-9	few	TRBJ2-3	NA	TGTGCCAGCCTCCAAGCGGAGACCACAGATACGCAGTATTTT	CASLQAETTDTQYF
15	TRBV5-4	NA	TRBJ2-7	NA	TGTGCCAGCAGCTTTCTCACGGGACGGTCCTACGAGCAGTACTTC	CASSFLTGRSYEQYF
12	TRBV10-1	many	TRBJ2-3	TRBD1	TGCGCCAGCAGGGGACAGGGGAATACGCAGTATTTT	CASRGQGNTQYF
15	TRBV6-2/TRBV6-3	few	TRBJ1-5	TRBD1	TGTGCCAGCAGTCGAGTGGGACAGGGGGGCCAGCCCCAGCATTTT	CASSRVGQGGQPQHF
16	TRBV20-1	NA	TRBJ1-1	NA	TGCAGTGCTAGAGATCCCGGCACAGGAGCTAACACTGAAGCTTTCTTT	CSARDPGTGANTEAFF
18	TRBV11-2	NA	TRBJ2-3	NA	TGTGCCAGCAGCCCCGCGGCAGACTGGGGGCCTCACACGGATACGCAGTATTTT	CASSPAADWGPHTDTQYF
15	TRBV6-1	many	TRBJ2-7	TRBD2	TGTGCCAGCAGTTTCAGCGGGACTGCCCCCTACGAGCAGTACTTC	CASSFSGTAPYEQYF
14	TRBV29-1	NA	TRBJ2-3	TRBD2	TGCAGCGTCGAGGGACTAGCGGATCCAGATACGCAATATTTT	CSVEGLADPDTQYF
13	TRBV5-4	few	TRBJ1-1	TRBD1	TGTGCCAGCCTAATACAGGGGTTCACTGAAGCTTTCTTT	CASLIQGFTEAFF
16	TRBV11-2	NA	TRBJ1-1	NA	TGTGCCAGCAGCCGCTTATCCCGGGGGATTAACACTGAAGCTTTCTTT	CASSRLSRGINTEAFF
18	TRBV6-5	NA	TRBJ2-5	TRBD2	TGTGCCAGCAACCCAGGACTAGCGGGAAGGTCCCTACGGAGACCCCAGTACTTC	CASNPGLAGRSLRRPQYF
15	TRBV19	NA	TRBJ2-7	NA	TGTGCCAGTAGTATGAGAGGGAGCCCTGACTACGAGCAGTACTTC	CASSMRGSPDYEQYF
13	TRBV28	NA	TRBJ2-3	NA	TGTGCCAGCAATTATCCGGCCACAGATACGCAGTATTTT	CASNYPATDTQYF
12	TRBV2	NA	TRBJ2-5	NA	TGTGCCAGCAGTGTGGTGAAGTGGACCCAGTACTTC	CASSVVKWTQYF
15	TRBV5-4	once	TRBJ2-1	NA	TGTGCCAGCAGCCCCGCCAGGACACACCGCAATGAGCAGTTCTTC	CASSPARTHRNEQFF
11	TRBV11-3	many	TRBJ2-1	TRBD2	TGTGCCAGCAGCTTACAGGGAGGGAGGTTCTTC	CASSLQGGRFF
14	TRBV20-1	few	TRBJ2-7	NA	TGCAGTGCTCCTGACCTATCGAGCTCCTACGAGCAGTACTTC	CSAPDLSSSYEQYF
12	TRBV29-1	NA	TRBJ2-7	NA	TGCAGCGTTTCGGCAGGGACATACGGGCGGTACTTC	CSVSAGTYGRYF